The subject of this entry is one T cell receptor (beta chain). Its antigen is unknown. In the original workflow: ImmunoSEQ output held junction-only sequences without quality scores, so filtering differed. The method was immunoSEQ multiplex PCR; TCRdb's version includes in-frame clones alone and lacks a portion of them. V, J and clone size reflect that table, while D and trimming were determined from the DNA. The sample shows about 1.5 million clones, around 98% of them seen only once. The data are from a study of shared clonotypes between healthy human individuals. Overall study findings and caveats: A handful of donors shared around 5% of their naive CD4 clonotypes.

Trimming shortened V by 0 bases and J by 3 bases, and 15 bases separated the two germline ends. The length of the CDR3 is 17 residues. Germline V gives CDR1 SGHDN, CDR2 FVKESK. This receptor was obtained from a man in his thirties or forties in good health. Sequencing was carried out using naive CD4+ T cells sorted from blood. Described subset: CD45RA+ positively selected. The chain uses TRBV14 and TRBJ2-4; D possibly corresponds to TRBD1 (5 bases). CDR3 nucleotides: TGTGCCAGCAGCCAAGATGGGGTGGGAACAGGCAAAAACATTCAGTACTTC. It yields the protein CASSQDGVGTGKNIQYF.